This T cell receptor (beta chain) was retrieved from a study of cytomegalovirus exposure and HLA in healthy donors. Study details: Most genotyped donors, over 70% of 350 to 500, had Caucasian-associated genetic ancestry.

Researchers ran the PCR with 60 Vbeta and 13 Jbeta primers. Assay: immunoSEQ multiplex PCR; the TCRdb copy retains only in-frame clones and omits some. The repertoire has 160,000 or so clones, roughly 84% of them found once; the top ten carry 1.5%. CDR3 length: 16 residues. CDR1 is SGHNT, CDR2 YYREEE, per germline (reference sequence). The junction had 7 bases not matched to a gene; V was cut back by 3 bases and J by 3 bases. Concerning this clone: Its antigen is unknown.

General observations from the study: In most subjects, TCR beta sequences reportedly gave accurate predictions of HLA-A and HLA-B alleles. Per a later analysis, 18,000 or so TCR beta sequences showed association with HLA alleles at 0.05 false discovery rate. Prior analysis indicated that the majority of TCR beta V segments exhibited productivity approximately 87% or approximately 30% of the time.

The sequence came from a woman in her late teens or twenties in good health and CMV-seronegative. The chain joins TRBV5-4 to TRBJ1-3; 9 bases match TRBD1. The sample was PBMCs. DNA of the CDR3: TGTGCCAGCAGCTACGGACAGGGGACCATTGGAAACACCATATATTTT. Its translation: CASSYGQGTIGNTIYF.